These T cell receptor beta chains were read from a single sample in a study of T cells after somatic rescue of genetic block. The protocol was immunoSEQ multiplex PCR, while the TCRdb copy is restricted to in-frame clones and leaves out a portion. The sample includes roughly 51,000 clones, about 96% of them seen just once. The sequencing sample was made of peripheral blood mononuclear cells (PBMCs). The receptors stem from a child younger than two. CDR3s include the opening cysteine and the closing phenylalanine or tryptophan. Only part of the rows carry a size: once, few, many, or a class if the clone is expanded.

clone_size	v_call	j_call	cdr3_aa
NA	TRBV4-2	TRBJ2-2	CASSQGELGLAGGRGGELFF
NA	TRBV11-2	TRBJ1-4	CASSFSGRDEKLFF
NA	TRBV2	TRBJ1-1	CASKEGMETEAFF
NA	TRBV7-3	TRBJ1-2	CASSGGTGGYGYTF
once	TRBV4-1	TRBJ2-6	CASSHRLQMLPSGANVLTF
NA	TRBV27	TRBJ1-3	CASSLTGSGNTIYF
NA	TRBV29-1	TRBJ1-1	CSVGSRGTEAFF
NA	TRBV28	TRBJ2-7	CASSWWRGTGYEQYF
NA	TRBV7-3	TRBJ2-1	CASSLIAGGKNEQFF
NA	TRBV9	TRBJ2-7	CASSAYGDGYYEQYF
once	TRBV7-2	TRBJ2-4	CASSFRQGANIQYF
NA	TRBV9	TRBJ2-3	CASSTFTGDTRFF
once	TRBV19	TRBJ1-5	CASIDIGDDNQPQHF
NA	TRBV2	TRBJ2-7	CASSRGPEEGIYEQYF
NA	TRBV6-1	TRBJ2-2	CASSEGTGAGELFF
once	TRBV5-1	TRBJ2-5	CASSLTGETQYF
NA	TRBV7-9	TRBJ1-1	CASSLGRILQGLNTEAFF